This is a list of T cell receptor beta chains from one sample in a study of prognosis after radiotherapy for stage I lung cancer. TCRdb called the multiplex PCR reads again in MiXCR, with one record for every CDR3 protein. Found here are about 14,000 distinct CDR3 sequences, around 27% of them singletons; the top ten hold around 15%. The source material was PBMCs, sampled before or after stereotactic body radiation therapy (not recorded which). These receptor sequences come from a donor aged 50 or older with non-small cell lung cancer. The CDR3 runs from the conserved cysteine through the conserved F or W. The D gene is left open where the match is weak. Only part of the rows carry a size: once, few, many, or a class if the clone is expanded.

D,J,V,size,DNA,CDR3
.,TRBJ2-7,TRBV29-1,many,TGCAGCTTCCGGGGGACCTACGAGCAGTACTTC,CSFRGTYEQYF
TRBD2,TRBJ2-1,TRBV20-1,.,TGCAGCGCAAATCGAGACTGGACTAGCGCACAATACAGTGAGCAGTTCTTC,CSANRDWTSAQYSEQFF
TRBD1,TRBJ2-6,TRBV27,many,TGTGCCAGCAGTCCTCCGGGACAGGGAATTATATCTGGGGCCAACGTCCTGACTTTC,CASSPPGQGIISGANVLTF
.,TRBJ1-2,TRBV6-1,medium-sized,TGTGCCAGCAGTGCCACGAGGGGGTCCCCCTATGGCTACACCTTC,CASSATRGSPYGYTF
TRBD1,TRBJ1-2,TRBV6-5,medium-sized,TGTGCCAGCAGTTACCCGACAGGGCTCTACTATGGCTACACCTTC,CASSYPTGLYYGYTF
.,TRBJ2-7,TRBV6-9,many,TGTGCCAGCAGTTACTTCCGGGACCGCAACTACGAGCAGTACTTC,CASSYFRDRNYEQYF
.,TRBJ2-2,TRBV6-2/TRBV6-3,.,TGTTCCAGCAGGACAGACAGCAAGAGGATTAACACCGGGGAGCTGTTTTTT,CSSRTDSKRINTGELFF
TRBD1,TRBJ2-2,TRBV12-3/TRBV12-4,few,TGTGCCAGCAAGAGGAACTCCGGGACAGACACCGGGGAGCTGCTTTTT,CASKRNSGTDTGELLF
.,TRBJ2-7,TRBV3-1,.,TGTGCCAGCCGGGACCCCGAGGGTTTACAGTACTTC,CASRDPEGLQYF
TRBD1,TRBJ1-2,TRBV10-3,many,TGTGCCATCAACCCACAGGGGACCGTCTATGGCTACACCTTC,CAINPQGTVYGYTF
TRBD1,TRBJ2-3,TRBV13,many,TGTGCCAGCAGCTTTACAGGGGGCTCAGATACGCAGTATTTT,CASSFTGGSDTQYF
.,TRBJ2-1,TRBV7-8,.,TGTGCCAGCAGCTCAGATCGACTAGTTAGGTACAATGAGCAGTTCTTC,CASSSDRLVRYNEQFF
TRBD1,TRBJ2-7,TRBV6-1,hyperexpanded,TGTGCCAGCAGTCACACCACGGGACAGGGACCCTACGAGCAGTACTTC,CASSHTTGQGPYEQYF
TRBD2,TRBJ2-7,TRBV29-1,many,TGCAGCGTTGCTCAGCTAGCGGGAGTAACCTACGAGCAGTACTTC,CSVAQLAGVTYEQYF
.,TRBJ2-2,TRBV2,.,TGTGCCAGCAGTGAATTGACAGTTAACACCGGGGAGCTGTTTTTT,CASSELTVNTGELFF
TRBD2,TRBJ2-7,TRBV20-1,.,TGCAGTGCTGCCCAGCCTAGCGGTTGGTACAACGAGCAGTACTTC,CSAAQPSGWYNEQYF
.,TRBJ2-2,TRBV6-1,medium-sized,TGTGCCAGCAGTGAGGGGGTGTTAGGGTTCGGGGAGCTGTTTTTT,CASSEGVLGFGELFF
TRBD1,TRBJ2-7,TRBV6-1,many,TGTGCCAGCAGTATAGACAGGGCCGAGCAGTACTTC,CASSIDRAEQYF
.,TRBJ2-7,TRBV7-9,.,TGTGCCAGCAGCCCACGGTGGAGTATTTCCCTCAGGATCTCCTACGAGCAGTACTTC,CASSPRWSISLRISYEQYF
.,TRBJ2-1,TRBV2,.,TGTGCCGGCAGCCCCGGGACGCGGATTCTCCAGCAGCTCTTC,CAGSPGTRILQQLF
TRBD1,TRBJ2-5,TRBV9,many,TGTGCCAGCAGCGCCCCCCCGGGACAGTCGCAGTACGGTAATGATTGGGAGACCCAGTACTTC,CASSAPPGQSQYGNDWETQYF
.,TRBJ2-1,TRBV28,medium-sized,TGTGCCAGCAGTTTAGAGGTTGAGCAGTTCTTC,CASSLEVEQFF
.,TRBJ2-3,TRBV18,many,TGTGCCAGCTCACCCGGGACGAAGGATACGCAGTATTTT,CASSPGTKDTQYF
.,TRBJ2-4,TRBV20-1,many,TGCAGTGCTAGGATGTCTCTAGCCAAAAACATTCAGTACTTC,CSARMSLAKNIQYF
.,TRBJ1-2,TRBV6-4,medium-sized,TGTGCCAGCAGTTGGGCCGACCAACACGACTCCTTC,CASSWADQHDSF
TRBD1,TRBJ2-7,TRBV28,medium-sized,TGTGCCAGCACCCCGGCGTCCGGGACAGCCCGTTACTTC,CASTPASGTARYF
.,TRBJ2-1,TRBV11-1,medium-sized,TGTGCCAGCAGTCTGGGACGGCTAAACAATGAGCAGTTCTTC,CASSLGRLNNEQFF
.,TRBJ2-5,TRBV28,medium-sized,TGTGCCAGCAGTGCGGGTGAAACTTCCCAAGAGACCCAGTACTTC,CASSAGETSQETQYF
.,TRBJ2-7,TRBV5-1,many,TGCGCCAGCAGTGACGGAGACTACGAGCAGTACTTC,CASSDGDYEQYF
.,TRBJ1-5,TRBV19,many,TGTGCCAGTAGTATAGGGACCAATCAGCCCCAGCATTTT,CASSIGTNQPQHF
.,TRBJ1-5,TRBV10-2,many,TGCGCCAGCAGTGCACAGGGAGGGGGCAATCAGCCCCAGCATTTT,CASSAQGGGNQPQHF
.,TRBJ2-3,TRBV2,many,TGTGCCAGCTTACGTCAGGGGACCTCAGGAGATACGCAGTATTTT,CASLRQGTSGDTQYF
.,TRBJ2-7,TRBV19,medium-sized,TGTGCCAGTAGTATCGCTAGCGCGTCCTACGAGCAGTACTTC,CASSIASASYEQYF
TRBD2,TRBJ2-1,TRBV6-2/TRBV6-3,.,TGTGCCAGCAGTTACCCCTCGGGACTAGCGGGACAGTCCTACAATGAGCAGTTCTTC,CASSYPSGLAGQSYNEQFF
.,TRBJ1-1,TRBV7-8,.,TGTGCCAGCCCCCCCGGCAGGGTCGCTGAAGCTTTCTTT,CASPPGRVAEAFF
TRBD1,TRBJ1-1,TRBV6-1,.,TGTTCCACCGCTGGCCAGGGGGCGACTGAATCTTTCTTT,CSTAGQGATESFF
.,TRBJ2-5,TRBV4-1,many,TGCGCCAGCAGCCCGCATGGGCCGGTTCAAGAGACCCAGTACTTC,CASSPHGPVQETQYF
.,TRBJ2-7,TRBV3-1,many,TGTGCCGGCAGCCAAGGGACACCCTCCTACGAGCAGTACTTC,CAGSQGTPSYEQYF
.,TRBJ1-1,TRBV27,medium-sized,TGTGCCAGCAGCCCCAAAACAGGTCTGAACACTGAAGCTTTCTTT,CASSPKTGLNTEAFF
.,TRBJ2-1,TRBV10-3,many,TGTGCCATCAGTGAGCCCTTTCTACTCAACAATGAGCAGTTCTTC,CAISEPFLLNNEQFF
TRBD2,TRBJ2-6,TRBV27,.,TGTGCCAGCAGTTTGGGACTAGCGGGAGGTTTGGCGTTTGTTGGGGCCAACGTCCTGACTTTC,CASSLGLAGGLAFVGANVLTF
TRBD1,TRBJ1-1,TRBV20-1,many,TGCAGTGCTAGGCGAACAGGGGGTAACACTGAAGCTTTCTTT,CSARRTGGNTEAFF
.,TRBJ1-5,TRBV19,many,TGTGCCAGTAGCATGGGACGGAGCAGGTATCAGCCCCAGCATTTT,CASSMGRSRYQPQHF
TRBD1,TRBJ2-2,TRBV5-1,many,TGCGCCAGCAAGGGGGCTGGGGGAACACCGGGGGAGCTGTTTTTT,CASKGAGGTPGELFF
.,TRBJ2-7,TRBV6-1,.,TGTGCCACGCAGGCTTCTATTTTGCTATTCTACGAGCAGTACTTC,CATQASILLFYEQYF
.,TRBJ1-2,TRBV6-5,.,TGTGCCAGCAGTTACCCGGTCGACGGTACGAGGTTCTACACTTTC,CASSYPVDGTRFYTF
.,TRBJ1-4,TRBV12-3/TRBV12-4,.,TGTGCCAGCAGCCCTGGCATTGACAGTTGGGCGACTAATGAAAAACTTCTTTTT,CASSPGIDSWATNEKLLF
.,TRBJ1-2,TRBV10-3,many,TGTGCCATCAGTGATGTACAGAACTATGGCTACACCTTC,CAISDVQNYGYTF
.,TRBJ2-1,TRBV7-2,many,TGTGCCAGCAGCTTACAGGGGAATGAGCAGTTCTTC,CASSLQGNEQFF
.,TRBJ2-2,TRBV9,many,TGTGCCAGCAGCGTAGCCCAAGCAACCGGGGAGCTGTTTTTT,CASSVAQATGELFF
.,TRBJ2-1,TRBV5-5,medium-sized,TGTGCCAGCAGCCCGGGTGGGGATAGTGAGCAGTTCTTC,CASSPGGDSEQFF
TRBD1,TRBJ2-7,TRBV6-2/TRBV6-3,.,TGTGCCAGCAGTCACACCATGGGACAGGGAGCCTACGAGCAGTACTTC,CASSHTMGQGAYEQYF